The source of this T cell receptor beta chain is a study of PD-1 blockade in classical Hodgkin lymphoma (dated by TCRdb to 2018 to 2020). Study-level background: The study used CyTOF and TCR beta sequencing to define a peripheral blood immune signature of response to PD-1 blockade in classical Hodgkin lymphoma.

The sample's time point label, in plain terms: newly diagnosed, previously untreated cHL patient sample. As a comparison group for the relapsed/refractory trial patients, PBMCs from patients with newly diagnosed, previously untreated classical Hodgkin lymphoma were sequenced. Peripheral blood was collected in 8 mL Vacutainer Cell Preparation Tubes, from which PBMCs were isolated by centrifugation and then cryopreserved. The Qiagen DNeasy kit was used to extract genomic DNA from unsorted PBMCs and from the negatively selected CD4+ and CD8+ fractions. Using primers that anneal to V and J segments, immunoSEQ multiplex PCR amplified the TCR beta CDR3 regions. A synthetic immune receptor repertoire was used to minimize amplification bias, and any residual bias was removed computationally once sequencing was done. As for the authors' bioinformatics: Custom Python scripts were used to quantify repertoire diversity as the Shannon entropy index. Unsorted, CD4+ and CD8+ repertoires were examined separately, except in combined analyses, for which CD4+ and CD8+ sequences were merged in silico. TCRdb provides this immuneACCESS table in a form limited to in-frame rearrangements. Some clones are lacking; in checked studies, under half of them reflect an unresolved V gene, and why the rest are absent is not known. That table is the source of V, J and clone size, and D and trimming were worked out from the DNA. The sample table holds roughly 29,000 clones, of which 80% to 95% were seen once. The leading ten clones occupy about 3.8% of the sample.

A remark on this clone: It lacks a known antigen. No much larger clone exists at a distance of one base, and base qualities are not known.

According to the germline V gene, CDR1 reads SGHAT and CDR2 reads FQNNGV. V is trimmed back by 1 base and J by 4 bases, and the junction contains 10 bases that no gene match accounts for. The CDR3 runs 17 residues from the cysteine to the phenylalanine. The read is trimmed to its CDR3 DNA, 51 bases read in frame from base 1. Study-level results and caveats: The study covered only a single clinical trial cohort, and the causes of the repertoire differences, possibly disease activity or prior therapy, were still not defined. Newly diagnosed patients were reported to have lower baseline TCR diversity than healthy donors, and relapsed/refractory patients were reported to have lower baseline TCR diversity still.

Input material: peripheral blood mononuclear cells (PBMCs). Recombination linked TRBV11-2 to TRBJ1-1; 9 bases in the middle match TRBD1. The receptor was isolated from a human donor with classical Hodgkin lymphoma. The DNA is as follows: TGTGCCAGCAGCTTAGTCAAGGACAGGGGTGTGATCACTGAAGCTTTCTTT. This yields the protein CASSLVKDRGVITEAFF. The CDR3, completed at both ends by the reference TRBV11-2 and TRBJ1-1 genes, gives the full variable domain EAGVAQSPRYKIIEKRQSVAFWCNPISGHATLYWYQQILGQGPKLLIQFQNNGVVDDSQLPKDRFSAERLKGVDSTLKIQPAKLEDSAVYLCASSLVKDRGVITEAFFGQGTRLTVV.